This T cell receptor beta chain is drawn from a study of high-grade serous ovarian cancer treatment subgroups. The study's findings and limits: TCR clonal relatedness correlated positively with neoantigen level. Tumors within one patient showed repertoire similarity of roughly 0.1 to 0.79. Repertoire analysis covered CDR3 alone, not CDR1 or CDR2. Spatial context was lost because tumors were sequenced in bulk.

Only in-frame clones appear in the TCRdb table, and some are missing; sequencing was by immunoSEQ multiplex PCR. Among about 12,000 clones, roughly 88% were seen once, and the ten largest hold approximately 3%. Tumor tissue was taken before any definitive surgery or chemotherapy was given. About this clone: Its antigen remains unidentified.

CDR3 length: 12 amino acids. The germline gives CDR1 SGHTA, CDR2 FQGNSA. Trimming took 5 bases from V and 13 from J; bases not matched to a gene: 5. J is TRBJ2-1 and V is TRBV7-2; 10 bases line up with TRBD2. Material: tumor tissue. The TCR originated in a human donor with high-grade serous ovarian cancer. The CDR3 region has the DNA TGTGCCAGCAGCCTTAGCGGGGGGCTTCAGTTCTTC. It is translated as CASSLSGGLQFF.